Included here is one T cell receptor (beta chain) sequence, with context. What it binds is unknown. This CDR3 contains 15 residues. CDR1 and CDR2 (germline): GTSNPN, SVGIG (reference sequence). V gave up 0 bases and J gave up 0 bases, with 6 bases separating them. This specimen comes from a study of metastatic and nonmetastatic thyroid tumors. Study-wide context: A comparison of repertoires was made across blood and tumor or nodule tissue from malignant and benign thyroid patients. Study-level points and caveats: Versus benign nodules, malignant thyroid tumors reportedly had significantly higher TCR beta diversity, in blood and tumor.

Every patient was untreated before thyroid surgery. Through MiXCR, TCRdb re-clonotyped the PCR reads. The repertoire consists of roughly 33,000 clones, with approximately 17% occurring once and the leading ten covering around 7.2%. The sequencing sample was made of blood. V is TRBV30 and J is TRBJ1-6; no reliable D call. The TCR originated in a female donor with papillary thyroid cancer or a benign thyroid nodule (not recorded which). Some clones in this sample may be carry-over from other donors' samples. The CDR3 here is CAWSVQSSYNSPLHF. The CDR3 region has the DNA TGTGCCTGGAGTGTACAGAGCTCCTATAATTCACCCCTCCACTTT.